These T cell receptor beta chains were read from a single sample in a study of regulatory and conventional T cells in RAG deficiency. Some clones are missing from TCRdb's copy, which holds only in-frame ones; the method was immunoSEQ multiplex PCR. The sample yields 7,000 to 8,500 clones, roughly 92% seen once. These records were also assigned to another study, of regulatory T cells.

Sequences were obtained from CD127- CD25+ CD4+ Tregs sorted from blood. Source of these receptors: a human donor in good health. Both conserved end residues are part of each CDR3. The order of the fields is D gene, J gene, clone size, V gene, CDR3 DNA, CDR3 protein. A D gene is named only where the DNA matches it firmly. The size entry is marked missing in some rows and otherwise reads once, few, many or a size class.

D gene: TRBD1; J gene: TRBJ2-3; clone size: .; V gene: TRBV5-1; CDR3 DNA: TGCGCCAGCAGCTTACTAGTGACAGGGGCAGGAACAGATACGCAGTATTTT; CDR3 protein: CASSLLVTGAGTDTQYF
D gene: TRBD1; J gene: TRBJ1-6; clone size: .; V gene: TRBV10-3; CDR3 DNA: TGTGCCATCAGTGTGGACAGGGCTTCACCCCTCCACTTT; CDR3 protein: CAISVDRASPLHF
D gene: TRBD1; J gene: TRBJ2-2; clone size: .; V gene: TRBV27; CDR3 DNA: TGTGCCAGCAGTAAAGATCCGGGACAGGGGATCACCGGGGAGCTGTTTTTT; CDR3 protein: CASSKDPGQGITGELFF
D gene: TRBD2; J gene: TRBJ2-1; clone size: .; V gene: TRBV7-8; CDR3 DNA: TGTGCCAGCAGCCGAATGCTAGCGGGGGCCGACTACAATGAGCAGTTCTTC; CDR3 protein: CASSRMLAGADYNEQFF
D gene: .; J gene: TRBJ2-6; clone size: .; V gene: TRBV7-2; CDR3 DNA: TGTGCCAGCAGCGCCTACGTCGGAGCCTCTGGGGCCAACGTCCTGACTTTC; CDR3 protein: CASSAYVGASGANVLTF
D gene: TRBD1; J gene: TRBJ2-7; clone size: .; V gene: TRBV14; CDR3 DNA: TGTGCCAGCAGTTTACAATGGACAGGAACCTACGAGCAGTACTTC; CDR3 protein: CASSLQWTGTYEQYF
D gene: TRBD1; J gene: TRBJ1-4; clone size: .; V gene: TRBV4-1; CDR3 DNA: TGCGCCAGCAGCCAGGGGGACCGGGACAGGCGTGAAAAACTGTTTTTT; CDR3 protein: CASSQGDRDRREKLFF
D gene: TRBD1; J gene: TRBJ2-1; clone size: .; V gene: TRBV7-2; CDR3 DNA: TGTGCCAGCAGCGGGACAGGGAGCACTGAGCAGTTCTTC; CDR3 protein: CASSGTGSTEQFF
D gene: TRBD1; J gene: TRBJ1-2; clone size: .; V gene: TRBV6-1; CDR3 DNA: TGTGCCAGCAGCCGGGGGGGGACAGAGGGCTATGGCTACACCTTC; CDR3 protein: CASSRGGTEGYGYTF
D gene: .; J gene: TRBJ1-2; clone size: .; V gene: TRBV4-3; CDR3 DNA: TGCGCCAGCAGCCATCACGAACACGGGACAAGTCTTAACTATGGCTACACCTTC; CDR3 protein: CASSHHEHGTSLNYGYTF
D gene: TRBD2; J gene: TRBJ2-1; clone size: .; V gene: TRBV30; CDR3 DNA: TGTGCCTGGAGCTTACTAGCGGGACCATACAATGAGCAGTTCTTC; CDR3 protein: CAWSLLAGPYNEQFF
D gene: .; J gene: TRBJ1-3; clone size: .; V gene: TRBV19; CDR3 DNA: TGTGCCACCCGGGATTATGGAAACACCATATATTTT; CDR3 protein: CATRDYGNTIYF
D gene: TRBD1; J gene: TRBJ1-2; clone size: .; V gene: TRBV5-5; CDR3 DNA: TGTGCCAGCAGCTTAGAAGGGACAGGGTTGGTCTATGGCTACACCTTC; CDR3 protein: CASSLEGTGLVYGYTF
D gene: .; J gene: TRBJ1-5; clone size: .; V gene: TRBV5-6; CDR3 DNA: TGTGCCAGCAGCCAGACAGGTGGAGAGCCCCAGCATTTT; CDR3 protein: CASSQTGGEPQHF
D gene: .; J gene: TRBJ2-7; clone size: .; V gene: TRBV7-2; CDR3 DNA: TGTGCCAGCAGCTTAGGAGGGCTCGAGCAGTACTTC; CDR3 protein: CASSLGGLEQYF
D gene: TRBD1; J gene: TRBJ1-2; clone size: .; V gene: TRBV19; CDR3 DNA: TGTGCCAGTAGTGGCCGGGACAGGGGAGCTAACTATGGCTACACCTTC; CDR3 protein: CASSGRDRGANYGYTF
D gene: .; J gene: TRBJ2-7; clone size: .; V gene: TRBV29-1; CDR3 DNA: TGCAGCGTAGTGGACAGATACGAGCAGTACTTC; CDR3 protein: CSVVDRYEQYF
D gene: .; J gene: TRBJ2-4; clone size: .; V gene: TRBV14; CDR3 DNA: TGTGCCAGCAGCCAAGACAGAAGAAACATTCAGTACTTC; CDR3 protein: CASSQDRRNIQYF
D gene: TRBD2; J gene: TRBJ2-4; clone size: .; V gene: TRBV5-1; CDR3 DNA: TGCGCCAGCAGTGGAACAGCGGGGAGTGACATTCAGTACTTC; CDR3 protein: CASSGTAGSDIQYF
D gene: TRBD2; J gene: TRBJ2-1; clone size: once; V gene: TRBV9; CDR3 DNA: TGTGCCAGCAGCGTAGTGACTAGCGGAAGTCGACCGACCAATGAGCAGTTCTTC; CDR3 protein: CASSVVTSGSRPTNEQFF
D gene: TRBD2; J gene: TRBJ2-1; clone size: .; V gene: TRBV9; CDR3 DNA: TGTGCCAGCAGCGTACGGAGCGGGAGAGGTGTCTCCTACAATGAGCAGTTCTTC; CDR3 protein: CASSVRSGRGVSYNEQFF
D gene: .; J gene: TRBJ1-1; clone size: .; V gene: TRBV20-1; CDR3 DNA: TGCAGTGCTAACAGAAACACTGAAGCTTTCTTT; CDR3 protein: CSANRNTEAFF
D gene: TRBD1; J gene: TRBJ1-1; clone size: .; V gene: TRBV5-1; CDR3 DNA: TGCGCCAGCAGCCAGCAGGGGGCGGGCACTGAAGCTTTCTTT; CDR3 protein: CASSQQGAGTEAFF
D gene: .; J gene: TRBJ1-2; clone size: .; V gene: TRBV25-1; CDR3 DNA: TGTGCCAGCAGTGCCGACAGCTATGGCTACACCTTC; CDR3 protein: CASSADSYGYTF
D gene: TRBD1; J gene: TRBJ1-2; clone size: .; V gene: TRBV5-1; CDR3 DNA: TGCGCCAGCAGCTTGGCAGGGGGCGACTATGGCTACACCTTC; CDR3 protein: CASSLAGGDYGYTF
D gene: TRBD2; J gene: TRBJ2-1; clone size: .; V gene: TRBV11-3; CDR3 DNA: TGTGCCAGCAGCTATAAGGGGACTAGCGGTCGAGATGAGCAGTTCTTC; CDR3 protein: CASSYKGTSGRDEQFF
D gene: .; J gene: TRBJ1-5; clone size: .; V gene: TRBV7-2; CDR3 DNA: TGTGCCAGCAGCGGAACAGGGTCTCTGCAGCCCCAGCATTTT; CDR3 protein: CASSGTGSLQPQHF
D gene: .; J gene: TRBJ1-5; clone size: once; V gene: TRBV18; CDR3 DNA: TGTGCCAGCTCACCCAGGCAGACCATGGGCAATCAGCCCCAGCATTTT; CDR3 protein: CASSPRQTMGNQPQHF
D gene: TRBD1; J gene: TRBJ1-3; clone size: .; V gene: TRBV15; CDR3 DNA: TGTGCCACTGGACAGGCGAGCTCTGGAAACACCATATATTTT; CDR3 protein: CATGQASSGNTIYF
D gene: .; J gene: TRBJ1-5; clone size: .; V gene: TRBV30; CDR3 DNA: TGTGCCTGGAGTGTACGACAGGTTGGTCAGCCCCAGCATTTT; CDR3 protein: CAWSVRQVGQPQHF
D gene: .; J gene: TRBJ1-2; clone size: .; V gene: TRBV20-1; CDR3 DNA: TGCAGTGCTAGAGCAGGCTATGGCTACACCTTC; CDR3 protein: CSARAGYGYTF